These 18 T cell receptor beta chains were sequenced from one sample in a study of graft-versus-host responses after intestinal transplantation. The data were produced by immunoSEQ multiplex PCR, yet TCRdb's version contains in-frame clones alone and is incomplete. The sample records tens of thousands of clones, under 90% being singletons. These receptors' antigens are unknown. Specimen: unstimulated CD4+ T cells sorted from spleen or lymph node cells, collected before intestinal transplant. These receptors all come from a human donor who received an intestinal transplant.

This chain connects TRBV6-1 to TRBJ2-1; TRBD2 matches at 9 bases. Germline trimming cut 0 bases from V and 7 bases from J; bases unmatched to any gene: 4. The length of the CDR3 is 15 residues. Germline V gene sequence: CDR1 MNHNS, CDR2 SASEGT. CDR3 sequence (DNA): TGTGCCAGCAGTGAAGCGCTAGCGGGGAGTAATGAGCAGTTCTTC. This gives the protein CASSEALAGSNEQFF.

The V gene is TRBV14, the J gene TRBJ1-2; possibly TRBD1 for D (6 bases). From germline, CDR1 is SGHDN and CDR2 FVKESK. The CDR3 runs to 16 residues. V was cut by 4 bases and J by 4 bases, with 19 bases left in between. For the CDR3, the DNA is TGTGCCAGCAGCCCGACAGGTCCTACCAGGGGCTATGGCTACACCTTC. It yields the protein CASSPTGPTRGYGYTF.

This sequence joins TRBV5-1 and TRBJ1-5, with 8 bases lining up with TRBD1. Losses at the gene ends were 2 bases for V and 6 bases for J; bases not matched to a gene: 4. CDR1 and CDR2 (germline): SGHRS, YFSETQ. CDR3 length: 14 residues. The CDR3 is CASSFDRGGQPQHF. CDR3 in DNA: TGCGCCAGCAGCTTCGACAGGGGTGGTCAGCCCCAGCATTTT. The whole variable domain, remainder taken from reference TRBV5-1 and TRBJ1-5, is KAGVTQTPRYLIKTRGQQVTLSCSPISGHRSVSWYQQTPGQGLQFLFEYFSETQRNKGNFPGRFSGRQFSNSRSEMNVSTLELGDSALYLCASSFDRGGQPQHFGDGTRLSIL.

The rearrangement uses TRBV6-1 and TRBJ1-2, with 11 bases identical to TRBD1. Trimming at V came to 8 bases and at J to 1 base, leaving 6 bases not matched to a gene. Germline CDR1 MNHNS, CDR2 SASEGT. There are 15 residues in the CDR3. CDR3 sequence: CASASGTGGNYGYTF. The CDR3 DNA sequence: TGTGCCAGCGCCTCCGGGACAGGGGGTAACTATGGCTACACCTTC.

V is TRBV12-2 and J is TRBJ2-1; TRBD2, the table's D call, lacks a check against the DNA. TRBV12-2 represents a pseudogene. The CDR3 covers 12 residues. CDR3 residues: CASRPYYNEQFF. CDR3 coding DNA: TGTGCAAGTCGCCCTTACTACAATGAGCAGTTCTTC.

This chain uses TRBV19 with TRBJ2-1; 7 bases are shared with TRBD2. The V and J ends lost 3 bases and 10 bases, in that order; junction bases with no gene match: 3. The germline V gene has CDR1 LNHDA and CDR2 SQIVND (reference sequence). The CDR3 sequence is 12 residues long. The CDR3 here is CASSMQLAEQFF. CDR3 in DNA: TGTGCCAGTAGTATGCAACTAGCGGAGCAGTTCTTC.

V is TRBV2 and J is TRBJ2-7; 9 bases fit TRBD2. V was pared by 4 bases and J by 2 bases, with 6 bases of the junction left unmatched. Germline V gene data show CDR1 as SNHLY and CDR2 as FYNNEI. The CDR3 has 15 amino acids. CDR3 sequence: CASSVAASGAYEQYF. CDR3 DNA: TGTGCCAGCAGTGTCGCCGCTAGCGGGGCCTACGAGCAGTACTTC.

The CDR3 nucleotides read TGTGCCAGCAGCAAGGACAGGGGTCGCCCTTATGAGGTCCACACCTTC. It codes for CASSKDRGRPYEVHTF. The J gene is TRBJ1-2, the V gene TRBV7-6, with 9 bases aligning to TRBD1. V lost 5 bases to trimming and J lost 12 bases; unmatched junction nucleotides: 19. Per germline, CDR1 SGHVS and CDR2 FNYEAQ. This CDR3 is 16 amino acids long.

The CDR3 spells CASSAPGGYTF. The CDR3 nucleotides are TGTGCCAGCAGCGCCCCGGGGGGCTACACCTTC. This chain links TRBV9 with TRBJ1-2; D unresolved. Trimming took off 3 bases at V and 8 bases at J, with 8 bases between the two ends. The germline gives CDR1 SGDLS, CDR2 YYNGEE. The CDR3 totals 11 residues.

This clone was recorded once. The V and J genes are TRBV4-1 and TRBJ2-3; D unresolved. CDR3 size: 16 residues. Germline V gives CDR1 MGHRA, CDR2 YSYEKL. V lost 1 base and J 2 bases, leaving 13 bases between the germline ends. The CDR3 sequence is CASSQGLGGPTDTQYF. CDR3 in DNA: TGCGCCAGCAGCCAAGGGCTTGGCGGTCCCACAGATACGCAGTATTTT.

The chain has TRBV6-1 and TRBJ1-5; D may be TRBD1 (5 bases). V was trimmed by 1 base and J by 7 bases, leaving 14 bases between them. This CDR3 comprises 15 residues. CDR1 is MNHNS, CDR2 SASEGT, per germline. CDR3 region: CASSEGGVGYQPQHF. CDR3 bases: TGTGCCAGCAGTGAAGGGGGGGTAGGGTACCAGCCCCAGCATTTT.

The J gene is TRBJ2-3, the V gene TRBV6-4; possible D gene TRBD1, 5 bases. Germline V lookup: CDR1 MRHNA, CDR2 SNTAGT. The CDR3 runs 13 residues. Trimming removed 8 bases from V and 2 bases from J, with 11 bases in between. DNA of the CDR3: TGTGCCAGCTCGCAGGGCCACACAGATACGCAGTATTTT. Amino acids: CASSQGHTDTQYF.

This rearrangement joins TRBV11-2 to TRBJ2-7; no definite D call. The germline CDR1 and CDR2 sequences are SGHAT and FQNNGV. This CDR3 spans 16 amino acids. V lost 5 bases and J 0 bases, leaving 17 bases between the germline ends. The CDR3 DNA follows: TGTGCCAGCAGCCTTATCCCTGCGGAAAGCTCCTACGAGCAGTACTTC. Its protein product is CASSLIPAESSYEQYF.

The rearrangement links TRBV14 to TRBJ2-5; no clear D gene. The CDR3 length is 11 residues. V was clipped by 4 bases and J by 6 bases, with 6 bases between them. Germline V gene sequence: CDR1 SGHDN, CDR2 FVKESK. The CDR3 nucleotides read TGTGCCAGCAGCCCAGGCAAGACCCAGTACTTC. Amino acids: CASSPGKTQYF. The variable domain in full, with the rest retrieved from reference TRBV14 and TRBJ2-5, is EAGVTQFPSHSVIEKGQTVTLRCDPISGHDNLYWYRRVMGKEIKFLLHFVKESKQDESGMPNNRFLAERTGGTYSTLKVQPAELEDSGVYFCASSPGKTQYFGPGTRLLVL.

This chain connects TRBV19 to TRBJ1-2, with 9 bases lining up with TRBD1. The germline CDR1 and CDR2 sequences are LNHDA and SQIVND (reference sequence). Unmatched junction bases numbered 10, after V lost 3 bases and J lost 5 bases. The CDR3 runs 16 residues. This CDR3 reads CASSISGTGSMYGYTF. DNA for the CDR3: TGTGCCAGTAGTATTTCCGGGACAGGGAGTATGTATGGCTACACCTTC.

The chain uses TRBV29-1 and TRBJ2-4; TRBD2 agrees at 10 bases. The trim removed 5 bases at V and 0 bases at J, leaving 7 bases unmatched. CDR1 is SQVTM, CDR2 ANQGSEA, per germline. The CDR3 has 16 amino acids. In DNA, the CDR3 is TGCAGCGTTCGGACTAGCGGAGTCCCAGCCAAAAACATTCAGTACTTC. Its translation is CSVRTSGVPAKNIQYF.

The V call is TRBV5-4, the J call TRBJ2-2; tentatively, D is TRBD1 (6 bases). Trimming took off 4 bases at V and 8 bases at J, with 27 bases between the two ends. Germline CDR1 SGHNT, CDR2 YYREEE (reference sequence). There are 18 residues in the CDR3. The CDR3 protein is CASSARKTGGRLGGELFF. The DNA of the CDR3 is TGTGCCAGCAGCGCCCGAAAGACAGGTGGCCGGCTTGGGGGGGAGCTGTTTTTT.

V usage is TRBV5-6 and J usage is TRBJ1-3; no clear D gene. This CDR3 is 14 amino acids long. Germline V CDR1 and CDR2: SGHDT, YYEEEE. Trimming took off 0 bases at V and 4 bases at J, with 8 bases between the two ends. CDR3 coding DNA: TGTGCCAGCAGCTTGGTCTTCGAGGGAAACACCATATATTTT. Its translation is CASSLVFEGNTIYF.